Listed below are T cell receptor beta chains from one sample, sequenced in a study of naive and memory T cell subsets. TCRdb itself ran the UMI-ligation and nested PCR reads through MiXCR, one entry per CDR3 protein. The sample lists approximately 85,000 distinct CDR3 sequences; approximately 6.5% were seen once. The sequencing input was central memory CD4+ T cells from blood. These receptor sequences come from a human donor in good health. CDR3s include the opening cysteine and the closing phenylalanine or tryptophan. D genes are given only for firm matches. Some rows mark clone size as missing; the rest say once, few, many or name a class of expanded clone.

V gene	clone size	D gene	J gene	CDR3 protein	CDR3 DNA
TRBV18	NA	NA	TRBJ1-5	CASSPPGLDQPQHF	TGTGCCAGCTCACCACCTGGGTTGGATCAGCCCCAGCATTTT
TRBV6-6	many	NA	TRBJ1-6	CASSSSHTYNSPLHF	TGTGCCAGCAGTTCCTCCCACACCTATAATTCACCCCTCCACTTT
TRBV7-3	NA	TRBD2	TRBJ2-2	CASSPSGASRNTGELFF	TGTGCCAGCAGCCCTAGCGGGGCTAGCCGAAACACCGGGGAGCTGTTTTTT
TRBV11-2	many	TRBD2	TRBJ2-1	CASSRLAGALYNEQFF	TGTGCCAGCAGCCGTTTAGCGGGAGCGTTGTACAATGAGCAGTTCTTC
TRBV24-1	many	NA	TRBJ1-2	CATSANRDPGYTF	TGTGCCACCAGTGCCAACAGAGATCCTGGCTACACCTTC
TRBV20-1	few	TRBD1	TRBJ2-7	CSAGQGSYEQYF	TGCAGTGCGGGACAGGGCTCCTACGAGCAGTACTTC
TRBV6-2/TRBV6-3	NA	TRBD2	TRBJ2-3	CANLDSGRGNTQYF	TGTGCCAACCTCGATAGCGGGAGGGGAAATACGCAGTATTTT
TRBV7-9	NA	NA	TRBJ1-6	CASSSDGHPLHF	TGTGCCAGCAGCTCGGACGGTCACCCCCTCCACTTT
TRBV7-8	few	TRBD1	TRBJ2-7	CASSTWDRAYEQYF	TGTGCCAGCAGCACCTGGGACAGGGCCTACGAGCAGTACTTC
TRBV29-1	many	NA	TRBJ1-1	CSVDQVAEAFF	TGCAGCGTTGACCAGGTCGCTGAAGCTTTCTTT
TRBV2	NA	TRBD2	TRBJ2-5	CAISGLASKTQYF	TGTGCCATCTCGGGACTAGCGTCCAAGACCCAGTACTTC
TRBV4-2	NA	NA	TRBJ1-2	CASSQGGAGGQGGGYTF	TGTGCCAGCAGCCAAGGCGGAGCAGGTGGCCAGGGCGGCGGCTACACCTTC
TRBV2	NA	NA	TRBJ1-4	CASSTESNEKLFF	TGTGCCAGCAGCACAGAGTCTAATGAAAAACTGTTTTTT
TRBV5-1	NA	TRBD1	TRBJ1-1	CASSLGGQGETEAFF	TGCGCCAGCAGCTTGGGGGGACAGGGTGAAACTGAAGCTTTCTTT